Shown below are 3 T cell receptor beta chains from a single sample sequenced in a study of T cell repertoires in cytomegalovirus infection. MiXCR, applied by TCRdb to the reads, yields one record per CDR3 protein. This table holds roughly 180,000 distinct CDR3 sequences, under 30% found once. The material sequenced was PBMCs. The receptors originated from a human donor in good health (CMV status not recorded). Some clones in this sample may be carry-over from other donors' samples.

The chain uses TRBV6-2 or TRBV6-3 and TRBJ1-1, with D tentatively TRBD1 (6 bases). V lost 7 bases and J lost 0, with 24 bases in between. The CDR3 is 18 amino acids. Germline assignment: CDR1 MNHEY and CDR2 SVGEGT. The CDR3 DNA reads as TGTGCCAGCAACTCACTCCGGGACAACCTTTTCATGAACACTGAAGCTTTCTTT. It translates to CASNSLRDNLFMNTEAFF.

The rearrangement links TRBV28 to TRBJ2-7, with D uncertain. The CDR3 loop spans 14 amino acids. Germline-derived CDR1 and CDR2 are MDHEN and SYDVKM. Trimming removed 8 bases at V and 1 base at J, with 15 bases between. CDR3 loop: CASGSSDGSYEQYF. As DNA, the CDR3 is TGTGCCAGCGGTTCCTCGGACGGGTCCTACGAGCAGTACTTC.

The chain links TRBV15 to TRBJ2-3; D not resolved. The CDR3 contains 16 residues. The V end was cut by 0 bases, the J end by 1 base, with 11 bases between. Germline CDR1 is LNHNV and CDR2 is YYDKDF (reference sequence). CDR3 loop: CATSRDSRLGTDTQYF. The CDR3 DNA is TGTGCCACCAGCAGAGATTCGCGATTGGGCACAGATACGCAGTATTTT.